These 21 T cell receptor beta chains came from one sample sequenced in a study of cytomegalovirus exposure and HLA in healthy donors. This PCR relied on a set of 60 Vbeta primers and 13 Jbeta primers. Sequenced by immunoSEQ multiplex PCR; TCRdb stores in-frame clones only, minus some. The sample shows under 200,000 clones, more than 9.5% of them seen only once. Sequencing was done on a sample of PBMCs. The receptors here all came from a middle-aged man in good health and CMV-seropositive.

The chain has TRBV7-9 and TRBJ2-5; D gene unclear. Trimming removed 5 bases at V and 6 bases at J, with 7 bases between. The V gene's germline CDR1 is SEHNR and CDR2 FQNEAQ (reference sequence). CDR3 length: 11 residues. Here the CDR3 reads CASSSLQTQYF. In DNA form, the CDR3 reads TGTGCCAGCAGCAGCTTGCAGACCCAGTACTTC.

The chain recombines TRBV30 with TRBJ2-1; 7 bases map to TRBD1. CDR1 is GTSNPN, CDR2 SVGIG, per germline (reference sequence). CDR3 size: 12 residues. V lost 0 bases, J lost 16 bases, and 9 bases stayed unmatched. The CDR3 loop is CAWSVGGRGNFF. In nucleotides, the CDR3 is TGTGCCTGGAGTGTAGGGGGCAGGGGCAATTTCTTC.

The chain uses TRBV7-3 and TRBJ2-5; D unclear. The CDR3 extends over 15 amino acids. V lost 1 base, J lost 1 base, and 10 bases lay in between. Germline CDR1 is SGHTA and CDR2 is FQGTGA. The CDR3 sequence: CASSLSSSVQETQYF. In nucleotides, the CDR3 is TGTGCCAGCAGCTTAAGTTCTAGTGTCCAAGAGACCCAGTACTTC.

This chain links TRBV29-1 with TRBJ1-1, with no clear D. CDR1 and CDR2 from the germline V gene are SQVTM and ANQGSEA. Trimming stripped 4 bases from V and 2 bases from J, with 17 bases between. The CDR3 has 15 amino acids. The CDR3 bases are TGCAGCGTTGTCGGGCAGCGGATATCCAACACTGAAGCTTTCTTT. It is translated as CSVVGQRISNTEAFF.

This chain uses TRBV5-1 with TRBJ1-2; D is perhaps TRBD1 (6 bases). This CDR3 is built from 17 residues. Germline V gene data show CDR1 as SGHRS and CDR2 as YFSETQ. Trimming pared 2 bases from V and 0 bases from J, leaving 17 bases between. CDR3 DNA: TGCGCCAGCAGCTTAACAGGGCCTCAAATCGCTAACTATGGCTACACCTTC. This sequence encodes CASSLTGPQIANYGYTF. Complete variable domain (other parts from reference TRBV5-1 and TRBJ1-2): KAGVTQTPRYLIKTRGQQVTLSCSPISGHRSVSWYQQTPGQGLQFLFEYFSETQRNKGNFPGRFSGRQFSNSRSEMNVSTLELGDSALYLCASSLTGPQIANYGYTFGSGTRLTVV.

Only a few counts were recorded for this clone. The chain carries TRBV5-1 and TRBJ1-6; 9 nucleotides align to TRBD1. The CDR3 has 15 residues. V shed 1 base, J shed 10 bases, and the junction held 6 bases outside the gene matches. Germline loops: CDR1 SGHRS, CDR2 YFSETQ. Here the CDR3 reads CASSLKGQGTSPLHF. For the CDR3, the DNA is TGCGCCAGCAGCTTGAAAGGACAGGGGACGTCACCCCTCCACTTT.

This chain joins TRBV19 and TRBJ2-5; unclear D gene. Trimming stripped 3 bases from V and 2 bases from J, with 10 bases between. This CDR3 has 14 residues. Germline assignment: CDR1 LNHDA and CDR2 SQIVND (reference sequence). In DNA, the CDR3 is TGTGCCAGTAGTATCGGCTTACAGCAAGAGACCCAGTACTTC. As protein: CASSIGLQQETQYF.

The chain links TRBV4-1 to TRBJ2-7, with TRBD2 identical over 14 bases. With 5 bases clipped from V and 3 bases from J, the junction kept 6 bases outside the gene matches. Germline loops: CDR1 MGHRA, CDR2 YSYEKL. The CDR3 runs to 16 residues. The CDR3 here is CASSTSGTSGSYEQYV. The CDR3 bases are TGCGCCAGCAGCACGTCCGGGACTAGCGGGAGCTACGAGCAGTACGTC.

The chain carries TRBV4-3 and TRBJ2-5; 9 nucleotides agree with TRBD2. CDR1 LGHNA and CDR2 YSLEER come from the germline V gene. CDR3 length: 16 residues. The ends lost 3 bases at V and 1 base at J; junction bases unmatched: 6. The CDR3 sequence is CASSHAKAGGQETQYF. The CDR3, as DNA: TGCGCCAGCAGCCACGCCAAAGCGGGGGGCCAAGAGACCCAGTACTTC.

This clone was seen a few times. The J gene is TRBJ1-4, the V gene TRBV6-5; the D gene is possibly TRBD1 (5 bases). The CDR3 runs 16 residues. V lost 0 bases to trimming and J lost 7 bases, with 15 bases between them. The germline gives CDR1 MNHEY, CDR2 SVGAGI. Written as DNA, the CDR3 is TGTGCCAGCAGTTACTCCAACGGGGGGAGGAGTGAAAAACTGTTTTTT. It is translated as CASSYSNGGRSEKLFF.

This clone was observed a few times. This chain connects TRBV2 to TRBJ1-6; D gene uncertain. In germline, CDR1 is SNHLY, CDR2 FYNNEI. This CDR3 spans 12 amino acids. The V end was cut by 8 bases, the J end by 7 bases, with 9 bases between. The CDR3 coding sequence is TGTGCCAGCCTCCGAGGGAATTCACCCCTCCACTTT. Its translation: CASLRGNSPLHF.

The V gene is TRBV2, the J gene TRBJ1-2, with TRBD1 matching over 7 bases. V gave up 4 bases and J gave up 4 bases; unmatched junction bases: 3. The CDR3 spans 13 residues. Germline V gene data show CDR1 as SNHLY and CDR2 as FYNNEI. Here the CDR3 DNA reads TGTGCCAGCAGTGGGGACAGCTTCTATGGCTACACCTTC. Protein: CASSGDSFYGYTF.

This rearrangement joins TRBV6-5 to TRBJ1-2; TRBD1 agrees at 8 bases. The CDR3 is 15 residues long. With 0 bases clipped from V and 8 bases from J, the junction kept 8 bases outside the gene matches. CDR1 is MNHEY and CDR2 is SVGAGI in the germline V gene. The CDR3 nucleotides are TGTGCCAGCAGTTACTCGACAGGGGCTAATCAGGGCTACACCTTC. This codes for CASSYSTGANQGYTF.

The rearrangement joins TRBV4-1 to TRBJ2-3, with TRBD2 identical over 10 bases. The CDR3 has 16 residues. V dropped 4 bases and J dropped 5; count of bases not matched to a gene: 9. CDR1 is MGHRA, CDR2 YSYEKL, per germline. The CDR3 DNA reads as TGCGCCAGCAGCCGGGACCTAGCGGGGGTCAAAGATACGCAGTATTTT. Translating it yields CASSRDLAGVKDTQYF.

The chain uses TRBV9 and TRBJ2-7; 7 bases align to TRBD2. V gave up 0 bases and J gave up 0 bases; unmatched junction bases: 9. Germline assignment: CDR1 SGDLS and CDR2 YYNGEE. This CDR3 is 17 amino acids long. This CDR3 reads CASSVAPSGGGSYEQYF. The CDR3 bases are TGTGCCAGCAGCGTAGCCCCCTCGGGGGGTGGCTCCTACGAGCAGTACTTC.

V usage is TRBV27 and J usage is TRBJ1-2; the D is unclear. Looked up from germline, CDR1 is MNHEY and CDR2 is SMNVEV (reference sequence). CDR3 size: 13 residues. V lost 5 bases to trimming and J lost 6 bases, with 13 bases between them. Here the CDR3 reads CASSLDRLNGYTF. In DNA, the CDR3 is TGTGCCAGCAGTCTAGACCGACTCAATGGCTACACCTTC.

The chain is built from TRBV13 and TRBJ1-4; no firm D call. Germline-derived CDR1 and CDR2 are PRHDT and FYEKMQ (reference sequence). V lost 2 bases to trimming and J lost 0 bases, with 7 bases between them. The CDR3 is 15 residues long. The CDR3 DNA reads as TGTGCCAGCAGCTTAAAGAGTGCAACTAATGAAAAACTGTTTTTT. The encoded protein is CASSLKSATNEKLFF.

This clone turned up a few times. V is TRBV14 and J is TRBJ2-1; 10 bases agree with TRBD1. This CDR3 is 17 amino acids long. Germline CDR1 is SGHDN and CDR2 is FVKESK. V dropped 3 bases and J dropped 7; count of bases not matched to a gene: 12. CDR3 DNA: TGTGCCAGCAGCCATCGGACAGGGGGGGGGCCCATGAATGAGCAGTTCTTC. This gives the protein CASSHRTGGGPMNEQFF.

V gene TRBV18 combines with J gene TRBJ1-2; D is uncertain. Trimming removed 3 bases from V and 2 bases from J, with 7 bases in between. CDR1 KGHSH and CDR2 LQKENI come from the germline V gene. The CDR3 is 13 residues long. CDR3 protein: CASSPEQNYGYTF. The CDR3 nucleotides read TGTGCCAGCTCACCGGAGCAAAACTATGGCTACACCTTC.

There are a few counts of this clone. The CDR3 loop is CASSFPQETQYF. CDR3 nucleotide sequence: TGCGCCAGCTCCTTCCCCCAGGAGACCCAGTACTTC. The rearrangement links TRBV5-1 to TRBJ2-5, with D hard to call. The CDR3 contains 12 residues. Trimming took off 7 bases at V and 5 bases at J, with 12 bases between the two ends. Germline loops: CDR1 SGHRS, CDR2 YFSETQ.

This clone was observed a handful of times. The chain joins TRBV11-3 to TRBJ2-5, with D perhaps matching TRBD1 (6 bases). V dropped 4 bases and J dropped 2 bases, with 11 bases sitting between them. This CDR3 has 14 residues. Germline assignment: CDR1 SGHNT and CDR2 YENEEA. The DNA for the CDR3 is TGTGCCAGCAGCTCTAGGACAGCACAAGAGACCCAGTACTTC. Amino acids: CASSSRTAQETQYF.